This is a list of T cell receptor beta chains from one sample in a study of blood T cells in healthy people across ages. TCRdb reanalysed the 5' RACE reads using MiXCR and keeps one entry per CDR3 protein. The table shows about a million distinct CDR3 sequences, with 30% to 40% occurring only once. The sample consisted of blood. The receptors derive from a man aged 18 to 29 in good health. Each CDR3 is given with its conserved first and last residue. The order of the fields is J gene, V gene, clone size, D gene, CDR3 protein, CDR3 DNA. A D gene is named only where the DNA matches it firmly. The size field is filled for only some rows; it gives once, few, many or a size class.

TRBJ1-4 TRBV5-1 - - CASSFDRTNEKLFF TGCGCCAGCAGCTTTGACAGGACTAATGAAAAACTGTTTTTT
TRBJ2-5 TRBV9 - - CASSVENTCQETQYF TGTGCCAGCAGCGTAGAAAACACCTGCCAAGAGACCCAGTACTTC
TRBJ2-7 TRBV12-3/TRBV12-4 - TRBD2 CASSRSGGRYNEQYF TGTGCCAGCAGCCGGAGCGGGGGGCGCTACAATGAGCAGTACTTC
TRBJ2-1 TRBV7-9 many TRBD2 CASTKTTLAGVYNEQFF TGTGCCAGCACCAAAACCACGCTAGCGGGGGTTTACAATGAGCAGTTCTTC
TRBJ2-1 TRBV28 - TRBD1 CASSSPGTGVEQFF TGTGCCAGCAGTTCACCTGGGACAGGCGTTGAGCAGTTCTTC
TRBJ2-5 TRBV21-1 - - CASSKVAETQYF TGTGCCAGCAGCAAAGTGGCTGAGACCCAGTACTTC
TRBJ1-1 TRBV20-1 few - CSAQRNTEAFF TGCAGTGCTCAAAGAAACACTGAAGCTTTCTTT
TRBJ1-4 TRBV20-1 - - CSASRDTVEKLFF TGCAGTGCTAGCCGGGATACCGTCGAGAAACTGTTTTTT
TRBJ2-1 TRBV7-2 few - CASSPVVGENEQFF TGTGCCAGCAGCCCAGTGGTAGGGGAGAATGAGCAGTTCTTC
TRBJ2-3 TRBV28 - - CASSSPTRGRGTDTQYF TGTGCCAGCAGTTCGCCCACCCGGGGAAGGGGGACAGATACGCAGTATTTT
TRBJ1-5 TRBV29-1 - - CSALSGESQPQHF TGCAGCGCCCTCTCAGGGGAGAGTCAGCCCCAGCATTTT
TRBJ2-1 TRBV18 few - CASSPPPGSNEQFF TGTGCCAGCTCACCCCCGCCAGGGAGCAATGAGCAGTTCTTC
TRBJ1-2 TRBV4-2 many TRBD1 CASSLQGAEPYGYTF TGTGCCAGCAGCCTACAGGGGGCGGAACCCTATGGCTACACCTTC
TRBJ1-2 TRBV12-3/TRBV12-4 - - CASKVNVGDYGYTF TGTGCCAGCAAAGTCAATGTCGGAGACTATGGCTACACCTTC
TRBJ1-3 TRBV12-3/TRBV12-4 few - CASSSNGNTIYF TGTGCCAGCAGTTCTAATGGAAACACCATATATTTT
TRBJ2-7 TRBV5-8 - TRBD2 CASSLVVRTSSYEQYF TGTGCCAGCAGCTTGGTCGTCAGGACTAGCTCCTACGAGCAGTACTTC
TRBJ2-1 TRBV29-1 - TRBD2 CSGGTRFSNEQFF TGCAGCGGCGGGACTAGGTTTTCCAATGAGCAGTTCTTC
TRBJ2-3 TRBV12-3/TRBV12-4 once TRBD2 CASRQTSGGDTQYF TGTGCCAGCAGGCAAACTAGCGGGGGGGATACGCAGTATTTT
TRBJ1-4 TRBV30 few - CAWAGGPGEKLFF TGTGCCTGGGCTGGGGGTCCAGGAGAAAAACTGTTTTTT
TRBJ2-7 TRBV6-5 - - CASSTSPGFSEQYF -
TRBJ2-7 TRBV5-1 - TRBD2 CASNLTSGDYNEQYF TGCGCCAGCAACCTGACTAGCGGGGACTACAATGAGCAGTACTTC
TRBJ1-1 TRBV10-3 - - CAIRQGLNTEAFF TGTGCCATCAGACAGGGCCTGAACACTGAAGCTTTCTTT
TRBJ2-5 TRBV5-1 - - CASSPGKQETQYF TGCGCCAGCAGCCCAGGGAAGCAAGAGACCCAGTACTTC